Presented here are 22 T cell receptor beta chains from one specimen sequenced in a study of T cell responses to AZD1222 COVID-19 vaccine. This table comes from immunoSEQ multiplex PCR, and its TCRdb copy is limited to in-frame clones, with some not included. This table holds 110,000 or so clones, roughly 85% found once. The source material was peripheral blood, sampled on day 0 of AZD1222 vaccination. Receptors were obtained from an adult in good health.

V usage is TRBV6-5 and J usage is TRBJ2-1; possibly TRBD2 for D (5 bases). The ends were cut back, 7 bases at V and 10 bases at J, with 20 bases in the middle. The CDR3 extends over 14 amino acids. In germline, CDR1 is MNHEY, CDR2 SVGAGI. As DNA, the CDR3 is TGTGCCAGCAACAAAGAACGACGAGGCGGGGAGCAGTTCTTC. It translates to CASNKERRGGEQFF.

The chain uses TRBV4-1 and TRBJ1-2; possibly TRBD1 for D (6 bases). Per germline, CDR1 MGHRA and CDR2 YSYEKL. The CDR3 length is 13 residues. V was trimmed by 3 bases and J by 8 bases, leaving 13 bases between them. CDR3 DNA: TGCGCCAGCAGCCATCCAGGGGAGGTCGGCTACACCTTC. Protein sequence: CASSHPGEVGYTF.

The V gene is TRBV4-2, the J gene TRBJ2-5; D perhaps matches TRBD2 (5 bases). The germline V and J ends were trimmed by 3 bases and 1 base, with 18 bases remaining between them. The CDR3 spans 17 residues. Germline values: CDR1 LGHNA, CDR2 YNFKEQ. The chain's CDR3 is CASSHGVGGQTQETQYF. The CDR3 DNA reads TGTGCCAGCAGCCACGGGGTCGGCGGGCAAACCCAAGAGACCCAGTACTTC.

The J gene is TRBJ1-4, the V gene TRBV5-4, with TRBD1 as a possible D gene (5 bases). This CDR3 region has 14 residues. Germline V CDR1 and CDR2: SGHNT, YYREEE (reference sequence). Trimming pared 2 bases from V and 6 bases from J, leaving 11 bases between. CDR3: CASSFLGGDEKLFF. In nucleotides, the CDR3 is TGTGCCAGCAGCTTTTTGGGGGGTGATGAAAAACTGTTTTTT.

This clone was seen a single time. The chain joins TRBV19 to TRBJ1-2, with unresolved D. The CDR3 totals 12 residues. The ends were cut back, 8 bases at V and 7 bases at J, with 14 bases in the middle. Germline V gene data show CDR1 as LNHDA and CDR2 as SQIVND (reference sequence). CDR3 region: CASQSGRAGYTF. DNA of the CDR3: TGTGCCAGTCAATCCGGGAGGGCTGGCTACACCTTC.

The chain links TRBV7-8 to TRBJ2-1; no clear D. The CDR3 totals 12 residues. CDR1 is SGHVS and CDR2 is FQNEAQ in the germline V gene. V lost 5 bases, J lost 5 bases, and 7 bases lay in between. The CDR3 sequence: CASSHTHNEQFF. The CDR3 bases are TGTGCCAGCAGCCATACCCACAATGAGCAGTTCTTC.

Note on this clone: Its ends do not fully match the called genes, so a read error is possible. CDR3 sequence (DNA): TGTGCCAGCAGTACCCTACTGACAGGGTTGTATTTC. This translates into CASSTLLTGLYF. V gene TRBV6-2 or TRBV6-3 combines with J gene TRBJ1-2, with 7 bases lining up with TRBD1. Germline assignment: CDR1 MNHEY and CDR2 SVGEGT. This CDR3 region has 12 residues.

The chain recombines TRBV6-5 with TRBJ1-4; D call uncertain. Germline-derived CDR1 and CDR2 are MNHEY and SVGAGI. CDR3 length equals 10 residues. With 8 bases removed from V and 5 bases from J, the gap between germline ends came to 3 bases. As DNA, the CDR3 is TGTGCCAGCGAAAATGAAAAACTGTTTTTT. Protein: CASENEKLFF.

This clone has only a few counts. The rearrangement links TRBV21-1 to TRBJ1-3; the table's TRBD1 call for D was not verified on the DNA. TRBV21-1 is noted as a pseudogene. The CDR3 length is 16 residues. CDR3 coding DNA: TGTGCCAGCAGCAAAGAACCCTACAGGACTGGAAACACCATATATTTT. It codes for CASSKEPYRTGNTIYF.

The chain has TRBV19 and TRBJ2-5; tentative D call: TRBD2 (5 bases). Germline loops: CDR1 LNHDA, CDR2 SQIVND (reference sequence). The CDR3 covers 13 residues. Between the trimmed V and J ends, which lost 10 bases and 5 bases, there was a span of 17 bases. This chain's CDR3 is CATSGSRGETQYF. CDR3 DNA sequence: TGTGCCACCTCCGGTTCCCGCGGGGAGACCCAGTACTTC.

V gene TRBV28 combines with J gene TRBJ1-2; unclear D gene. The CDR3 runs 14 residues. Germline assignment: CDR1 MDHEN and CDR2 SYDVKM. Trimming removed 5 bases at V and 0 bases at J, with 10 bases between. CDR3 bases: TGTGCCAGCAGTCCAAGGTGGTCTAACTATGGCTACACCTTC. This encodes CASSPRWSNYGYTF.

The CDR3 coding sequence is TGTGCCAGCAGTTCTACGGACAGGAACTATGGCTACACCTTC. It translates to CASSSTDRNYGYTF. The gene calls are TRBV5-6 and TRBJ1-2; 7 nucleotides line up with TRBD1. The CDR3 is made up of 14 amino acids. Germline CDR1 and CDR2: SGHDT and YYEEEE. Trimming cost V 5 bases and J 2 bases; bases outside gene matches: 6.

The chain has TRBV5-4 and TRBJ2-7; 11 bases map to TRBD2. Trimming removed 2 bases from V and 4 bases from J; junction bases left unmatched: 5. The CDR3 has 15 residues. CDR1 is SGHNT and CDR2 is YYREEE in the germline V gene (reference sequence). The CDR3 DNA follows: TGTGCCAGCAGCTTACCGGGACTAGCGGTTTACGAGCAGTACTTC. Its protein is CASSLPGLAVYEQYF.

CDR3 sequence reads: CASSDTSGGRETQYF. Written as DNA, the CDR3 is TGTGCCAGCAGTGACACGTCAGGGGGCAGGGAGACCCAGTACTTC. The genes are TRBV6-1 and TRBJ2-5; the match to TRBD1 covers 8 bases. The CDR3 loop spans 15 amino acids. The V segment lost 3 bases and the J segment 5 bases; nucleotides outside the gene matches: 8. Germline V gives CDR1 MNHNS, CDR2 SASEGT.

V gene TRBV5-1 combines with J gene TRBJ1-6; D call uncertain. Germline CDR1 is SGHRS and CDR2 is YFSETQ. Trimming took 5 bases from V and 5 from J, leaving 8 bases between them. This CDR3 region has 13 residues. CDR3 DNA sequence: TGCGCCAGCAGTTCCGGCGATAATTCACCCCTCCACTTT. It encodes CASSSGDNSPLHF. The whole variable domain, filled in from reference TRBV5-1 and TRBJ1-6, reads KAGVTQTPRYLIKTRGQQVTLSCSPISGHRSVSWYQQTPGQGLQFLFEYFSETQRNKGNFPGRFSGRQFSNSRSEMNVSTLELGDSALYLCASSSGDNSPLHFGNGTRLTVT.

The chain couples TRBV29-1 to TRBJ1-5; D is ambiguous. Germline V gives CDR1 SQVTM, CDR2 ANQGSEA. This CDR3 comprises 13 residues. V dropped 3 bases and J dropped 3 bases, with 9 bases sitting between them. The CDR3, as DNA: TGCAGCGTTGACGAGGGAATCAATCAGCCCCAGCATTTT. Encoded protein: CSVDEGINQPQHF.

V gene TRBV6-5 combines with J gene TRBJ2-3, with TRBD1 matching over 10 bases. This CDR3 is 15 amino acids long. The germline CDR1 and CDR2 sequences are MNHEY and SVGAGI. After removal of 0 bases from V and 6 bases from J, the junction contained 3 bases not matched to a gene. The CDR3 is CASSYSGTGADTQYF. CDR3 nucleotides: TGTGCCAGCAGTTACTCGGGGACAGGGGCGGATACGCAGTATTTT.

This rearrangement joins TRBV3-1 (or the pseudogene TRBV3-2) to TRBJ1-2; 8 bases align to TRBD1. This CDR3 comprises 15 residues. V shed 2 bases, J shed 8 bases, and the junction held 10 bases outside the gene matches. CDR1 is LGHDT, CDR2 YNNKEL, per germline (reference sequence). For the CDR3, the DNA is TGTGCCAGCAGCCAACTACTCACAGGGGGTAAAGGCTACACCTTC. This encodes CASSQLLTGGKGYTF.

V and J are TRBV11-3 and TRBJ2-3; D is possibly TRBD1 (6 bases). CDR3 size: 14 residues. Per germline, CDR1 SGHNT and CDR2 YENEEA. Trimming took 8 bases from V and 2 from J, leaving 14 bases between them. The CDR3 sequence is CASGTGHTTDTQYF. The CDR3 DNA sequence: TGTGCCAGCGGAACGGGACATACCACAGATACGCAGTATTTT.

This clone was counted a single time. This chain joins TRBV5-6 and TRBJ2-7; maybe TRBD2 (5 bases). Germline V gives CDR1 SGHDT, CDR2 YYEEEE. Trimming cost V 1 base and J 1 base, with 6 bases left between them. The CDR3 has 13 residues. CDR3 nucleotides: TGTGCCAGCAGCTTGACTAGTTCCTACGAGCAGTACTTC. It translates to CASSLTSSYEQYF. The full variable domain, its missing parts supplied by reference TRBV5-6 and TRBJ2-7, is DAGVTQSPTHLIKTRGQQVTLRCSPKSGHDTVSWYQQALGQGPQFIFQYYEEEERQRGNFPDRFSGHQFPNYSSELNVNALLLGDSALYLCASSLTSSYEQYFGPGTRLTVT.

The V gene is TRBV7-2, the J gene TRBJ2-7; TRBD2 aligns across 8 bases. From germline, CDR1 is SGHTA and CDR2 FQGNSA. This CDR3 has 16 amino acids. The V and J ends lost 5 bases and 0 bases, in that order; junction bases with no gene match: 9. CDR3 coding DNA: TGTGCCAGCAGCCCAGGTCCTAGCGGGTACTCCTACGAGCAGTACTTC. Its protein is CASSPGPSGYSYEQYF.

This clone was seen just once. The chain uses TRBV7-8 and TRBJ2-5, with 8 positions matching TRBD1. The V gene's germline CDR1 is SGHVS and CDR2 FQNEAQ. CDR3 size: 16 residues. Losses at the gene ends were 6 bases for V and 1 base for J; bases not matched to a gene: 10. CDR3: CASRRTGQPIQETQYF. CDR3 nucleotides: TGTGCCAGCAGGCGGACAGGGCAACCCATCCAAGAGACCCAGTACTTC.